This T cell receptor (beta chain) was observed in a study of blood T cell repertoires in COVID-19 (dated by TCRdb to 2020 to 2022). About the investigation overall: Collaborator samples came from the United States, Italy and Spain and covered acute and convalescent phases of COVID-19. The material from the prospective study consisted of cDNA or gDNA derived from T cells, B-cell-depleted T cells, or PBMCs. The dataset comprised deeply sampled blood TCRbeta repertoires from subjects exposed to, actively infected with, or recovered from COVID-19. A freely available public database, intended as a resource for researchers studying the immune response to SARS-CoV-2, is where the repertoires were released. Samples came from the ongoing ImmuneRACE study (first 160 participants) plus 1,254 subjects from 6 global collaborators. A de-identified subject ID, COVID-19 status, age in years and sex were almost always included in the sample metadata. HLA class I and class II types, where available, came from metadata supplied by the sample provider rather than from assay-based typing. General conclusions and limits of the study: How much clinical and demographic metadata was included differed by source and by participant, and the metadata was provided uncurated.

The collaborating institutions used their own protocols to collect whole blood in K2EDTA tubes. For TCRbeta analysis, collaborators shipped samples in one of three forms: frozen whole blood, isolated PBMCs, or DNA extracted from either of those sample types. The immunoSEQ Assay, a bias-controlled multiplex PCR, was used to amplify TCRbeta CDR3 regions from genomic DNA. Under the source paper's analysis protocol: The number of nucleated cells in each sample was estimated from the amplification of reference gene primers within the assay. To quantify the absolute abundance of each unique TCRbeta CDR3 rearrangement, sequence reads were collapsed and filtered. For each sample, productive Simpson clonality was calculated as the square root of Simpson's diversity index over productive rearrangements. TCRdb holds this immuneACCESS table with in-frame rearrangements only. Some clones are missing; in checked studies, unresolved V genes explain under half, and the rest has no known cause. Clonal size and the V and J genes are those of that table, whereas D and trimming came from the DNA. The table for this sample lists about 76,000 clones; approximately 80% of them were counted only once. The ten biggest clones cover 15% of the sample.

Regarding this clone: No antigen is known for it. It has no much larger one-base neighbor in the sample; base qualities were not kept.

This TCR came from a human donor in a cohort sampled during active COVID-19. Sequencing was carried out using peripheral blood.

The nucleotide sequence is TGTGCCATCAGTGAAAGGACTACGGGACAGGTTTACAATGAGCAGTTCTTC. This gives the protein CAISERTTGQVYNEQFF. Recombination joined TRBV10-3 with TRBJ2-1; 8 bases in the middle match TRBD1. The CDR3 spans 17 residues, from the cysteine through the phenylalanine. Solely the CDR3 DNA is kept, with 51 bases framed from the first base. At the junction V is shortened by 3 bases and J by 4 bases; bases outside the gene matches: 11. The germline V gene yields ENHRY for CDR1 and SYGVKD for CDR2.